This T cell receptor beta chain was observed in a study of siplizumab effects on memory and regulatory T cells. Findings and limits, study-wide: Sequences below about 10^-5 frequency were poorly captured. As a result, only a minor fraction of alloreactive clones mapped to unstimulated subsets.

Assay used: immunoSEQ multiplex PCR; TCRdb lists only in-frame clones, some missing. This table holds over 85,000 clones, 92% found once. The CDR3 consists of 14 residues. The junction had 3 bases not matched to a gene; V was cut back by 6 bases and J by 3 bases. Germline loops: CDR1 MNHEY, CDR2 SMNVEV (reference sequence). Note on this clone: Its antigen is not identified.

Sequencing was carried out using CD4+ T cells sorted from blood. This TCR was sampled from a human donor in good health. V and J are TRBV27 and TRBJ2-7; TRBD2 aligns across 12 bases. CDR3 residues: CASRPSGRGYEQYF. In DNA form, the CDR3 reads TGTGCCAGCAGACCTAGCGGGAGGGGCTACGAGCAGTACTTC.